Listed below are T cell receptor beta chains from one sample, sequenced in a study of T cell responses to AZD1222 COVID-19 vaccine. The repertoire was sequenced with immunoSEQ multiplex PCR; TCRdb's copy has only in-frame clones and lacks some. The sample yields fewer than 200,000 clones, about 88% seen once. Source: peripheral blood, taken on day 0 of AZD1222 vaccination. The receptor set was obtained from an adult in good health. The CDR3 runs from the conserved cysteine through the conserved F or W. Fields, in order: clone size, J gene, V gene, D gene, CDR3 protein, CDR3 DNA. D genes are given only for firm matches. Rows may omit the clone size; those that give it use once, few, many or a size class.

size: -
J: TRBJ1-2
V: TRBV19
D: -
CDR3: CASSLGPGNYGYTF
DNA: TGTGCCAGTAGTCTAGGGCCGGGTAACTATGGCTACACCTTC

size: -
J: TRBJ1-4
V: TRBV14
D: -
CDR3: CASSQRLGEKLFF
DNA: TGTGCCAGCAGCCAAAGGCTGGGAGAAAAACTGTTTTTT

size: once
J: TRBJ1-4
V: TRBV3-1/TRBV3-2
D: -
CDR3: CASSQDTGIRAVFF
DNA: TGTGCCAGCAGCCAAGATACGGGAATTAGAGCAGTGTTTTTT

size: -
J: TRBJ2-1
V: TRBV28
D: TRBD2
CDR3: CASSYERTSGSRNEQFF
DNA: TGTGCCAGCAGTTACGAAAGGACTAGCGGGAGTAGGAATGAGCAGTTCTTC

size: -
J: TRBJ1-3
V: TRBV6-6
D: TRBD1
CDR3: CASSPRARDSSGNTIYF
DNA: TGTGCCAGCAGTCCTCGTGCGCGGGACAGCTCTGGAAACACCATATATTTT

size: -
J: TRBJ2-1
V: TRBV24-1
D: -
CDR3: CATSDQRGYNEQFF
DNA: TGTGCCACCAGTGACCAAAGGGGGTACAATGAGCAGTTCTTC

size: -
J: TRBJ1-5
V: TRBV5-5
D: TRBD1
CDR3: CASSGAGGTQPQHF
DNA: TGTGCCAGCAGTGGGGCAGGGGGTACTCAGCCCCAGCATTTT

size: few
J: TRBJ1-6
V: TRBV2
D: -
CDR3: CASSLGSGGSPLHF
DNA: TGTGCCAGCAGCCTAGGGTCGGGAGGATCACCCCTCCACTTT

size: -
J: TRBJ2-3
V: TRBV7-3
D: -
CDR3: CASSLLPARKDTQYF
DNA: TGTGCCAGCAGCCTTTTACCAGCGCGGAAAGATACGCAGTATTTT

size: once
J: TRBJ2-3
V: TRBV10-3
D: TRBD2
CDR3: CAISEKREGTDTQYF
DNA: TGTGCCATCAGTGAAAAGCGGGAGGGTACAGATACGCAGTATTTT

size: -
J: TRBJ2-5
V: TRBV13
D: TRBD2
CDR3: CASSPWVAGAVRKETQYF
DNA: TGTGCCAGCAGCCCCTGGGTAGCGGGAGCGGTTAGAAAAGAGACCCAGTACTTC

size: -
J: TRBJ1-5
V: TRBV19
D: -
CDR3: CASSIGGSNQPQHF
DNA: TGTGCCAGTAGTATAGGGGGTAGCAATCAGCCCCAGCATTTT

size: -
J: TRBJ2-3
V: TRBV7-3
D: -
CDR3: CASSNTDTQYF
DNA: TGTGCCAGCAGCAACACAGATACGCAGTATTTT

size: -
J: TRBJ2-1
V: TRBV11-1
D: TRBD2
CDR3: CASSKEAGGLYNEQFF
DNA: TGTGCCAGCAGTAAAGAAGCGGGAGGGCTTTACAATGAGCAGTTCTTC